The 4 T cell receptor beta chains in this list originate from one sample, sequenced in a study of blood T cell repertoires in COVID-19. Measured with immunoSEQ multiplex PCR; TCRdb has only the in-frame clones, and not every one. The sample shows under 350,000 clones, roughly 85% of them seen only once. Sequencing was done on a sample of peripheral blood. These TCRs come from a woman between 65 and 79 years old with acute or convalescent COVID-19.

The CDR3 DNA sequence: TGCGCCAGCAGCTTCGAGGGCAGGAACACTGAAGCTTTCTTT. Its protein is CASSFEGRNTEAFF. The V gene is TRBV5-1, the J gene TRBJ1-1; D ambiguous. The CDR3 totals 14 residues. Germline V lookup: CDR1 SGHRS, CDR2 YFSETQ. V was pared by 2 bases and J by 1 base, with 9 bases between.

The chain has TRBV18 and TRBJ2-3, with 7 bases matching TRBD1. CDR3 size: 16 residues. Trimming at V came to 6 bases and at J to 3 bases, leaving 12 bases not matched to a gene. The germline CDR1 and CDR2 sequences are KGHSH and LQKENI. The CDR3 coding sequence is TGTGCCAGCTCGTCGAGGGGGCGCGGTTATACAGATACGCAGTATTTT. Translation gives CASSSRGRGYTDTQYF.

This rearrangement joins TRBV5-1 to TRBJ1-1; 9 bases fit TRBD1. V lost 4 bases and J lost 3; bases outside the gene matches: 10. CDR3 size: 16 residues. The V gene's germline CDR1 is SGHRS and CDR2 YFSETQ. The CDR3 spells CASSLRPGQGYTEAFF. The DNA for the CDR3 is TGCGCCAGCAGCCTCCGCCCGGGACAGGGCTACACTGAAGCTTTCTTT.

The CDR3 here is CASSQVPPTRSSYNSPLHF. In DNA, the CDR3 is TGTGCCAGCAGCCAAGTCCCCCCGACGCGGAGCTCCTATAATTCACCCCTCCACTTT. The chain joins TRBV3-1 (or the pseudogene TRBV3-2) to TRBJ1-6; D not certain. Per germline, CDR1 LGHDT and CDR2 YNNKEL (reference sequence). The CDR3 length is 19 residues. V lost 1 base and J 0 bases, leaving 16 bases between the germline ends.